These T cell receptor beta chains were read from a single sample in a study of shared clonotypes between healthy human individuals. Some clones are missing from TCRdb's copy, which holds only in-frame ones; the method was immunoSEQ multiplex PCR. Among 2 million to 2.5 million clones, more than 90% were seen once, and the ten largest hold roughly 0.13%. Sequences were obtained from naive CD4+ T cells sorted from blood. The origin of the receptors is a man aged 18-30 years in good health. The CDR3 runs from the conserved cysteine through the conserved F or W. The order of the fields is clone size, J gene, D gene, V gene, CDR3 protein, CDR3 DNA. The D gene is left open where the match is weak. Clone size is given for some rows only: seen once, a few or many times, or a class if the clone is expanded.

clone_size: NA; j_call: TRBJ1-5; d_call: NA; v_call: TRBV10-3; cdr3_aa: CAIRDSNQPQHF; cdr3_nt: TGTGCCATCAGGGACAGCAATCAGCCCCAGCATTTT
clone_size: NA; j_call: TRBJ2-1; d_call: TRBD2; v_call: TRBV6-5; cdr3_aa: CASRTLAGYNEQFF; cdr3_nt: TGTGCCAGCAGGACACTAGCGGGCTACAATGAGCAGTTCTTC
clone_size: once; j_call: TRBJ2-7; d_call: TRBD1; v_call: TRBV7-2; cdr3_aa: CASSISGTVGYEQYF; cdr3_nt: TGTGCCAGCAGCATTTCCGGGACAGTTGGCTACGAGCAGTACTTC
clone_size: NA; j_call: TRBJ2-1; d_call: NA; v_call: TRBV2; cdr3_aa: CASSARDEQFF; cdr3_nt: TGTGCCAGCAGTGCCCGTGATGAGCAGTTCTTC
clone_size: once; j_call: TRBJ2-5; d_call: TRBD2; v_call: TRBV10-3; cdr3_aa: CAIRPSGGASETQYF; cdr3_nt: TGTGCCATCAGGCCTAGCGGGGGGGCCTCGGAGACCCAGTACTTC
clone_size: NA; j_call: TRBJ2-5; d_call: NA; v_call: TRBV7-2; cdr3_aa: CASSPFRAEETQYF; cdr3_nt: TGTGCCAGCAGCCCGTTCCGAGCGGAAGAGACCCAGTACTTC
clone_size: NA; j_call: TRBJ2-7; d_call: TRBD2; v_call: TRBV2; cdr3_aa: CASSVAGEGYEQYF; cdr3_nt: TGTGCCAGCAGTGTAGCGGGGGAGGGCTACGAGCAGTACTTC
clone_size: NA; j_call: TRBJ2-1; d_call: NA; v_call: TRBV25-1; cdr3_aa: CASSDPGSTDEQFF; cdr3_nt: TGTGCCAGCAGTGACCCGGGGAGCACCGATGAGCAGTTCTTC
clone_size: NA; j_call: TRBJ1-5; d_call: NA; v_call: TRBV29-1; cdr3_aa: CSVAGGGIGQPQHF; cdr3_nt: TGCAGCGTTGCCGGCGGGGGGATCGGTCAGCCCCAGCATTTT
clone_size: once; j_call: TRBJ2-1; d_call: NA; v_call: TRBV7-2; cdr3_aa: CASSSGQKIEQFF; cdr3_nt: TGTGCCAGCAGCTCCGGACAGAAGATTGAGCAGTTCTTC
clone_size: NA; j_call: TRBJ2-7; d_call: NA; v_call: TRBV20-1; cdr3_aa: CSAGDSYEQYF; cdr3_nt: TGCAGTGCTGGCGACAGTTACGAGCAGTACTTC
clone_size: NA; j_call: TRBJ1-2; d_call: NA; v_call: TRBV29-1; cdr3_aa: CSVGGYGYTF; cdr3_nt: TGCAGCGTTGGCGGCTATGGCTACACCTTC
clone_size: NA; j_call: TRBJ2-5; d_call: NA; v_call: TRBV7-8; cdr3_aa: CASQLGTFPSEQYF; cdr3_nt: TGTGCCAGCCAGCTTGGGACTTTTCCGTCGGAGCAGTACTTC
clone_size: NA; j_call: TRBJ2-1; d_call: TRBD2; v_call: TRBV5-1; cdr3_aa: CASSLGLAGGAREQFF; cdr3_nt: TGCGCCAGCAGCCTGGGACTAGCGGGAGGCGCGCGGGAGCAGTTCTTC
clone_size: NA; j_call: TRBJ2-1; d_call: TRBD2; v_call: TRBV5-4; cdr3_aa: CASSLLAGLSNEQFF; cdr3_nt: TGTGCCAGCAGCCTGCTAGCGGGGCTCTCCAATGAGCAGTTCTTC
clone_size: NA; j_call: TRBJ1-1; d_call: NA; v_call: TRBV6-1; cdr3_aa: CASSAGHLNTEAFF; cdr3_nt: TGTGCCAGCAGTGCGGGACACTTGAACACTGAAGCTTTCTTT
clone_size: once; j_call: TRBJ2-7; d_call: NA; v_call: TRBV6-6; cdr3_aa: CASSYPILSYEQYF; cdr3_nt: TGTGCCAGCAGTTACCCTATATTATCCTACGAGCAGTACTTC
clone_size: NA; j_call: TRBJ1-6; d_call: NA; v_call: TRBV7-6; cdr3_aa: CASSLQGFYNSPLHF; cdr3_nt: TGTGCCAGCAGCTTACAGGGGTTCTATAATTCACCCCTCCACTTT
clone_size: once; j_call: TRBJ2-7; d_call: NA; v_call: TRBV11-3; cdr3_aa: CASSQDLSYEQYF; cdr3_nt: TGTGCCAGCAGCCAGGATCTCTCCTACGAGCAGTACTTC
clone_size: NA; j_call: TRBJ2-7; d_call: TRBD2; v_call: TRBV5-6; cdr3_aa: CASSGPSGRASYEQYF; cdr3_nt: TGTGCCAGCAGCGGACCTAGCGGGAGGGCCTCCTACGAGCAGTACTTC
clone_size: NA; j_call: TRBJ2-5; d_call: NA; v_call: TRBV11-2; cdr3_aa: CASSLSEGQETQYF; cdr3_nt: TGTGCCAGCAGCTTGTCCGAGGGTCAGGAGACCCAGTACTTC
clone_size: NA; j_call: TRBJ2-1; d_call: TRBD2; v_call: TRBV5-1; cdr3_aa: CASSLSLAGDNEQFF; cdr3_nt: TGCGCCAGCAGCTTGTCGCTAGCGGGGGACAATGAGCAGTTCTTC
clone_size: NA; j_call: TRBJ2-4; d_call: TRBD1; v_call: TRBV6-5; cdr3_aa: CASRTGQASIQYF; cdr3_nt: TGTGCCAGCAGGACAGGACAGGCGTCCATTCAGTACTTC
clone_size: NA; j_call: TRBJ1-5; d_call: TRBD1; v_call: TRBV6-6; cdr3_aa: CASSAPGGQHF; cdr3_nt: TGTGCCAGCAGTGCGCCAGGGGGCCAGCATTTT
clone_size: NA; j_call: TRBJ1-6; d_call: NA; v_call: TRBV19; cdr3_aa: CATAEVGRGNSPLHF; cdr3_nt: TGTGCCACCGCAGAGGTGGGCAGGGGAAATTCACCCCTCCACTTT
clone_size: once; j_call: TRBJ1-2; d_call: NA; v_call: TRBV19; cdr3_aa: CASSISPTSSYGYTF; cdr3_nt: TGTGCCAGTAGTATATCCCCAACCTCATCATATGGCTACACCTTC
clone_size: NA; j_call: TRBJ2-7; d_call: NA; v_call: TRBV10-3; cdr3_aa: CAISEPRGQVDF; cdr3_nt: TGTGCCATCAGTGAGCCTAGGGGACAAGTGGACTTC
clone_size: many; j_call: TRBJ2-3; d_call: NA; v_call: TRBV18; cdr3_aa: CASSPPSTDTQYF; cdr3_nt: TGTGCCAGCTCACCACCTAGCACAGATACGCAGTATTTT
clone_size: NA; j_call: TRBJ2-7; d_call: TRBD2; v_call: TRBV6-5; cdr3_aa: CASYPAGGPVNEQYF; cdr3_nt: TGTGCCAGCTACCCAGCGGGAGGGCCTGTTAACGAGCAGTACTTC
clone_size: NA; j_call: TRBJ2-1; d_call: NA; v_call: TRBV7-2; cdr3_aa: CASSLGGGRWAYNEQFF; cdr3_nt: TGTGCCAGCAGCTTAGGCGGAGGCAGGTGGGCCTACAATGAGCAGTTCTTC
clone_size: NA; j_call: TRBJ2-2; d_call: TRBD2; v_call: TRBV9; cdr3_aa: CASSVAGRALRTGELFF; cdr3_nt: TGTGCCAGCAGCGTAGCCGGGAGGGCCCTTAGGACCGGGGAGCTGTTTTTT
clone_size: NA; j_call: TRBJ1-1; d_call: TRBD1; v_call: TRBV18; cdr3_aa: CASSNLIGGRNTEAFF; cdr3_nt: TGTGCCAGCTCAAATTTAATAGGGGGCAGGAACACTGAAGCTTTCTTT
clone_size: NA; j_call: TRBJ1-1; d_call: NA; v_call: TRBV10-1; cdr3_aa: CASRRGEMTEAFF; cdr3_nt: TGCGCCAGCAGGAGGGGCGAGATGACTGAAGCTTTCTTT